A single T cell receptor (beta chain) is shown here with its context. Its antigen is as yet unknown. The sample belongs to a study of T cell repertoires in cytomegalovirus infection. Study-level points and caveats: The cumulative frequency of public TCR beta families distinguished individuals who carried CMV together with the relevant HLA. It was HLA-C-restricted CMV-specific TCR beta clonotypes that dominated the response ex vivo.

The germline gives CDR1 MNHNY, CDR2 SVGAGI (reference sequence). V was clipped by 6 bases and J by 3 bases, with 11 bases between them. The CDR3 length is 13 residues. TCRdb itself ran the reads through MiXCR, one entry per CDR3 protein. The sample has 300,000 or so distinct CDR3 sequences; around a quarter are singletons. The TCR sequence derives from a human donor in good health (CMV status not recorded). Some clones in this sample may be carry-over from other donors' samples. The chain carries TRBV6-6 and TRBJ2-5; D perhaps matches TRBD1 (6 bases). Specimen: cultured PBMCs, collected from culture after CMV antigen stimulation. The CDR3 sequence is CASRPGQKETQYF. The CDR3 DNA follows: TGTGCCAGCAGGCCCGGACAGAAAGAGACCCAGTACTTC.